This entry describes one TCR beta chain. The sample is drawn from a study of blood T cell repertoires in COVID-19. Across the whole study: Acute and convalescent COVID-19 specimens originated in the United States, Italy and Spain. T cells, B-cell-depleted T cells, or PBMCs supplied cDNA or gDNA.

Original handling: Reference gene primer amplification gave estimated nucleated cell counts. Here immunoSEQ multiplex PCR was the method, and the copy in TCRdb shows in-frame clones only, minus some. V and J calls and clone size are copied from that table; D and trimming were computed from the DNA. The sample lists a few hundred thousand clones, roughly 88% occurring once. J lost 5 bases, V lost 7 bases, and 11 bases had no gene match. Germline V gene data show CDR1 as MDHEN and CDR2 as SYDVKM. The CDR3 length is 14 residues. Sequencing used peripheral blood. The TCR sequence derives from a human donor in a cohort sampled during active COVID-19. The chain uses TRBV28 and TRBJ2-7, with 7 bases identical to TRBD1. Here the CDR3 reads CASKRSGQHNEQYF. CDR3 DNA sequence: TGTGCCAGCAAACGATCGGGACAGCATAACGAGCAGTACTTC. Full variable domain (rest looked up from reference TRBV28 and TRBJ2-7): DVKVTQSSRYLVKRTGEKVFLECVQDMDHENMFWYRQDPGLGLRLIYFSYDVKMKEKGDIPEGYSVSREKKERFSLILESASTNQTSMYLCASKRSGQHNEQYFGPGTRLTVT.